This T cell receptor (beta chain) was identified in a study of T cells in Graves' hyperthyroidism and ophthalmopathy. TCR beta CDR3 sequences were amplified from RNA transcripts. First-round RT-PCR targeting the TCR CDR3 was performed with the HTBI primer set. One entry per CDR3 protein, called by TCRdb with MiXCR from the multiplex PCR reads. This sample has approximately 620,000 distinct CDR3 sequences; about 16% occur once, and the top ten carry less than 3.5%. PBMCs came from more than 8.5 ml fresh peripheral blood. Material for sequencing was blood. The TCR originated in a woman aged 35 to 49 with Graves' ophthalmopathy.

CDR3 amino acids: CSASWDRDYEQYF. The CDR3 coding sequence is TGCAGTGCTAGCTGGGACAGGGACTACGAGCAGTACTTC. The rearrangement uses TRBV20-1 and TRBJ2-7; 9 bases map to TRBD1. V was clipped by 3 bases and J by 3 bases; unmatched bases: 3. CDR1 is DFQATT and CDR2 is SNEGSKA in the germline V gene (reference sequence). There are 13 residues in the CDR3.